This T cell receptor beta chain was recorded in a study of breast tumors, draining lymph nodes, adjacent tissues. The germline gives CDR1 LGHNA, CDR2 YSLEER. This CDR3 contains 15 residues. V lost 0 bases, J lost 5 bases, and 6 bases stayed unmatched. This clonotype was observed at least ten times. Because the CDR3 is missing its conserved closing phenylalanine or tryptophan, this is likely a read error. TCRdb ran MiXCR on the multiplex PCR reads and lists one entry per CDR3 protein. The sample holds some 53,000 distinct CDR3 sequences, under 55% seen once. The sample consisted of breast tumor tissue. The TCR originated in a female donor with breast cancer. Some clones in this sample may be carry-over from other donors' samples. The chain has TRBV4-3 and TRBJ1-2; TRBD1 matches 7 bases. CDR3 nucleotides: TGCGCCAGCAGCCAAGACTCGACAGGGTTTTATGGCTACACCTCC. Its protein product is CASSQDSTGFYGYTS.